One and the same sample provided the 7 T cell receptor beta chains below, sequenced in a study of T cells after posttransplantation cyclophosphamide. Here immunoSEQ multiplex PCR was the method, and the copy in TCRdb shows in-frame clones only, minus some. The table lists 37,000 or so clones, with no singletons. The sample taken for sequencing was PBMCs. All receptors come from a young man in good health and a related stem cell transplant donor.

This clone was counted many times. V is TRBV19 and J is TRBJ1-5; TRBD1 might be the D (6 bases). Between the trimmed V and J ends, which lost 5 bases and 5 bases, there was a span of 19 bases. Looked up from germline, CDR1 is LNHDA and CDR2 is SQIVND (reference sequence). CDR3 length equals 16 residues. The CDR3 protein is CASSFPQGLGDQPQHF. The DNA for the CDR3 is TGTGCCAGTAGTTTCCCACAGGGATTAGGGGATCAGCCCCAGCATTTT.

This clone was seen a handful of times. The chain employs TRBV12-3 or TRBV12-4 and TRBJ1-2; D gene ambiguous. V shed 5 bases and J shed 3 bases, with 10 bases lying between them. This CDR3 comprises 13 residues. CDR3 nucleotides: TGTGCCAGCAGTCTACAGCCTCACTATGGCTACACCTTC. Its protein is CASSLQPHYGYTF.

Ten or more counts support this clone. The chain uses TRBV4-3 and TRBJ2-2; TRBD2 is a possible D gene (7 bases). Trimming shortened V by 0 bases and J by 7 bases, and 15 bases separated the two germline ends. This CDR3 is built from 16 residues. The germline V gene has CDR1 LGHNA and CDR2 YSLEER. CDR3 protein: CASSQETGGPFGELFF. CDR3 nucleotides: TGCGCCAGCAGCCAAGAAACCGGGGGGCCCTTCGGGGAGCTGTTTTTT.

This clone has a count of ten or more. V is TRBV6-5 and J is TRBJ2-1; 7 nucleotides line up with TRBD2. V lost 2 bases to trimming and J lost 7 bases; unmatched junction nucleotides: 5. The CDR3 has 14 amino acids. Germline V lookup: CDR1 MNHEY, CDR2 SVGAGI. The CDR3 bases are TGTGCCAGCAGTTACCGGGGGGTCCAGAATGAGCAGTTCTTC. Translating gives CASSYRGVQNEQFF.

The chain employs TRBV15 and TRBJ2-5; TRBD2 matches 7 bases. CDR1 and CDR2 from the germline V gene are LNHNV and YYDKDF (reference sequence). V shed 3 bases, J shed 6 bases, and the junction held 10 bases outside the gene matches. This CDR3 has 15 amino acids. The CDR3 here is CATSSALNSGKTQYF. The CDR3 DNA sequence: TGTGCCACCAGCAGCGCCCTAAACAGCGGGAAGACCCAGTACTTC.

This clone occurred a few times. The chain couples TRBV6-5 to TRBJ2-2; the match to TRBD2 covers 7 bases. With V trimmed by 0 bases and J by 3 bases, 4 bases remained unmatched. Looked up from germline, CDR1 is MNHEY and CDR2 is SVGAGI. The CDR3 runs 16 residues. The CDR3 nucleotides are TGTGCCAGCAGTTACTCGGGGGGGAGGGACACCGGGGAGCTGTTTTTT. Residues: CASSYSGGRDTGELFF.

The chain uses TRBV19 and TRBJ2-5, with D perhaps TRBD1 (6 bases). The CDR3 totals 15 residues. Trimming took 3 bases from V and 0 from J, leaving 11 bases between them. Germline CDR1 is LNHDA and CDR2 is SQIVND (reference sequence). CDR3 DNA: TGTGCCAGTAGTATCACAGGACAGTACCAAGAGACCCAGTACTTC. Its translation is CASSITGQYQETQYF.